The 18 T cell receptor beta chains reported below all come from one sample, sequenced in a study of Ad26.COV2.S vaccination and SARS-CoV-2 variants. The data were produced by immunoSEQ multiplex PCR, yet TCRdb's version contains in-frame clones alone and is incomplete. Here the sample spans a few hundred thousand clones, approximately 91% being singletons. The treatment was: 19 received Ad26.COV2.S at low or high dose, single or two shots; about 5 received placebo; per-sample allocation not given. Each sample was drawn 63 days after the first injection (of vaccine or placebo). The sample in question was peripheral blood, obtained in a trial of Ad26.COV2.S vaccine versus placebo. These receptors all come from a person between 18 and 60 years old who received the Ad26.COV2.S COVID-19 vaccine or a placebo.

The chain carries TRBV5-4 and TRBJ2-1; the D is unclear. The CDR3 spans 15 residues. CDR1 and CDR2 (germline): SGHNT, YYREEE (reference sequence). Trimming left V 0 bases short and J 0 bases short, with 7 bases between. CDR3 sequence reads: CASSLAAASYNEQFF. The CDR3 DNA sequence: TGTGCCAGCAGCTTGGCTGCAGCCTCCTACAATGAGCAGTTCTTC. The full variable domain, in which reference TRBV5-4 and TRBJ2-1 provide the parts outside the CDR3, is ETGVTQSPTHLIKTRGQQVTLRCSSQSGHNTVSWYQQALGQGPQFIFQYYREEENGRGNFPPRFSGLQFPNYSSELNVNALELDDSALYLCASSLAAASYNEQFFGPGTRLTVL.

This chain links TRBV19 with TRBJ1-2; D might be TRBD1 (6 bases). The germline CDR1 and CDR2 sequences are LNHDA and SQIVND (reference sequence). The CDR3 is made up of 16 amino acids. The V gene lost 4 bases and the J gene lost 1 base, with 16 bases spanning the gap. The DNA of the CDR3 is TGTGCCAGTAGTAACTGGGGGGGGCGGATTAACTATGGCTACACCTTC. This translates into CASSNWGGRINYGYTF.

This sequence joins TRBV6-6 and TRBJ2-7; perhaps TRBD2 as D (6 bases). Germline V CDR1 and CDR2: MNHNY, SVGAGI (reference sequence). The V gene lost 8 bases and the J gene lost 6 bases, with 17 bases spanning the gap. The CDR3 spans 13 residues. CDR3 sequence: CASRDSVDGEQYF. CDR3 coding DNA: TGTGCCAGCCGGGACTCAGTGGACGGCGAGCAGTACTTC.

The chain uses TRBV6-4 and TRBJ1-2, with 7 bases lining up with TRBD1. Per the germline V gene, CDR1 is MRHNA and CDR2 is SNTAGT. The CDR3 runs 12 residues. V lost 5 bases and J lost 5; bases outside the gene matches: 2. CDR3 in DNA: TGTGCCAGCAGTCCAGGGGGGTATGGCTACACCTTC. Translating gives CASSPGGYGYTF.

This chain joins TRBV4-1 and TRBJ1-3, with unresolved D. The germline CDR1 and CDR2 sequences are MGHRA and YSYEKL. Trimming left V 0 bases short and J 0 bases short, with 6 bases between. CDR3 size: 15 residues. CDR3 amino acids: CASSQDAGSGNTIYF. Here the CDR3 DNA reads TGCGCCAGCAGCCAAGATGCCGGCTCTGGAAACACCATATATTTT.

CDR3 amino acids: CASYNGGGAGLDTQYF. CDR3 nucleotides: TGTGCCAGCTATAACGGGGGCGGGGCTGGCCTAGATACGCAGTATTTT. The chain carries TRBV7-8 and TRBJ2-3, with D possibly called TRBD1 or TRBD2 (6 bases each). The germline CDR1 and CDR2 sequences are SGHVS and FQNEAQ. The CDR3 runs 16 residues. V dropped 8 bases and J dropped 5 bases, with 23 bases sitting between them.

The chain carries TRBV19 and TRBJ1-4, with 9 positions matching TRBD1. This CDR3 contains 15 residues. The V and J ends lost 3 bases and 8 bases, in that order; junction bases with no gene match: 7. The germline gives CDR1 LNHDA, CDR2 SQIVND (reference sequence). This CDR3 reads CASSMWDREREKLFF. Here the CDR3 DNA reads TGTGCCAGTAGTATGTGGGACAGGGAGCGCGAAAAACTGTTTTTT.

This chain uses TRBV6-6 with TRBJ2-3; D possibly uses TRBD1 or TRBD2 (5 bases each). The V end lost 6 bases, the J end lost 2 bases, and 18 bases lay between the germline ends. This CDR3 spans 16 amino acids. The germline V gene has CDR1 MNHNY and CDR2 SVGAGI (reference sequence). CDR3 sequence reads: CASSGDSGYYTDTQYF. In DNA form, the CDR3 reads TGTGCCAGCAGCGGTGACAGCGGTTACTACACAGATACGCAGTATTTT.

The rearrangement links TRBV2 to TRBJ2-7; 9 bases are a match to TRBD1. The V segment lost 6 bases and the J segment 6 bases; nucleotides outside the gene matches: 6. The CDR3 extends over 13 amino acids. CDR1 and CDR2 from the germline V gene are SNHLY and FYNNEI. The CDR3 DNA reads TGTGCCAGCAGGCGGGACAGGGATGGCGAGCAGTACTTC. Translating gives CASRRDRDGEQYF. Filled out from reference TRBV2 and TRBJ2-7, the complete variable domain reads EPEVTQTPSHQVTQMGQEVILRCVPISNHLYFYWYRQILGQKVEFLVSFYNNEISEKSEIFDDQFSVERPDGSNFTLKIRSTKLEDSAMYFCASRRDRDGEQYFGPGTRLTVT.

The V and J genes are TRBV7-6 and TRBJ2-2, with D perhaps given as TRBD1 or TRBD2 (6 bases each). The CDR3 contains 15 residues. Germline CDR1 reads SGHVS; CDR2 reads FNYEAQ. V was clipped by 2 bases and J by 4 bases, with 11 bases between them. CDR3 in DNA: TGTGCCAGCAGCTTAAGGAGGGGGACCACCGGGGAGCTGTTTTTT. Amino acid sequence: CASSLRRGTTGELFF.

This clone was counted a few times. The rearrangement links TRBV12-3 or TRBV12-4 to TRBJ2-2; a possible D gene is TRBD2 (5 bases). The CDR3 runs 12 residues. Trimming took 7 bases from V and 3 from J, leaving 6 bases between them. The CDR3 reads CASTGDTGELFF. The CDR3 coding sequence is TGTGCCAGCACCGGGGACACCGGGGAGCTGTTTTTT.

V and J are TRBV5-4 and TRBJ2-2, with D unresolved. Germline V gives CDR1 SGHNT, CDR2 YYREEE (reference sequence). Trimming left V 0 bases short and J 0 bases short, with 6 bases between. CDR3 size: 15 residues. CDR3 coding DNA: TGTGCCAGCAGCTTGGGAGCAGCGAACACCGGGGAGCTGTTTTTT. Protein sequence: CASSLGAANTGELFF.

The chain recombines TRBV30 with TRBJ2-3, with D tentatively TRBD2 (6 bases). Trimming took off 3 bases at V and 5 bases at J, with 18 bases between the two ends. The CDR3 is made up of 15 amino acids. The germline V gene encodes CDR1 GTSNPN and CDR2 SVGIG (reference sequence). The CDR3 reads CAWSPPRLARDTQYF. Here the CDR3 DNA reads TGTGCCTGGAGCCCCCCCCGCCTAGCGAGAGATACGCAGTATTTT.

The chain links TRBV6-6 to TRBJ1-1; possible D gene TRBD1, 6 bases. V was clipped by 5 bases and J by 2 bases, with 12 bases between them. CDR3 size: 14 residues. Germline-derived CDR1 and CDR2 are MNHNY and SVGAGI (reference sequence). CDR3 bases: TGTGCCAGCAGTCAGACAGGACCTAACACTGAAGCTTTCTTT. Residues: CASSQTGPNTEAFF.

The gene calls are TRBV30 and TRBJ2-5, with D possibly being TRBD2 (5 bases). Looked up from germline, CDR1 is GTSNPN and CDR2 is SVGIG (reference sequence). V lost 4 bases to trimming and J lost 3 bases, with 15 bases between them. This CDR3 has 14 amino acids. The CDR3, as DNA: TGTGCCTGGACCAGAGCCAGCGGAAAAGAGACCCAGTACTTC. Its protein is CAWTRASGKETQYF.

The chain combines TRBV2 with TRBJ1-4, with a possible D match to TRBD1 (5 bases). CDR1 and CDR2 from the germline V gene are SNHLY and FYNNEI. The CDR3 has 14 residues. Trimming removed 6 bases at V and 0 bases at J, with 8 bases between. CDR3 region: CASRLGATNEKLFF. In DNA, the CDR3 is TGTGCCAGCAGGTTAGGGGCAACTAATGAAAAACTGTTTTTT.

V gene TRBV3-1 (or the pseudogene TRBV3-2) combines with J gene TRBJ2-5; 7 nucleotides agree with TRBD1. There are 16 residues in the CDR3. The J segment lost 7 bases and the V segment lost 1 base, leaving 12 bases of the junction unmatched. Germline loops: CDR1 LGHDT, CDR2 YNNKEL (reference sequence). The CDR3 bases are TGTGCCAGCAGCCAAGGTCGACAGGGTCCAAGGGGGACCCAGTACTTC. Amino acids: CASSQGRQGPRGTQYF.

The chain uses TRBV28 and TRBJ1-3, with 9 bases matching TRBD1. Germline loops: CDR1 MDHEN, CDR2 SYDVKM. The CDR3 is 16 residues long. The V segment lost 6 bases and the J segment 5 bases; nucleotides outside the gene matches: 11. This chain's CDR3 is CASRSQQGALRNTIYF. CDR3 bases: TGTGCCAGCAGGTCACAACAGGGGGCGCTTAGAAACACCATATATTTT.